Below are 12 T cell receptor beta chains sequenced from a single sample in a study of blood T cell repertoires in COVID-19. This table comes from immunoSEQ multiplex PCR, and its TCRdb copy is limited to in-frame clones, with some not included. The table lists roughly 250,000 clones, 81% of them singletons. Sample: peripheral blood. These receptors all come from a woman in her sixties or seventies with active or convalescent COVID-19.

The rearrangement uses TRBV9 and TRBJ1-1, with 10 bases fitting TRBD1. Per the germline V gene, CDR1 is SGDLS and CDR2 is YYNGEE. This CDR3 has 15 residues. The ends lost 8 bases at V and 6 bases at J; junction bases unmatched: 13. Here the CDR3 reads CASNWTGGDYAEAFF. As DNA, the CDR3 is TGTGCCAGTAACTGGACAGGGGGAGACTACGCTGAAGCTTTCTTT.

The chain's CDR3 is CASSLLGAYTEAFF. CDR3 DNA: TGTGCCAGCAGCTTACTGGGGGCGTACACTGAAGCTTTCTTT. V usage is TRBV13 and J usage is TRBJ1-1, with D perhaps matching TRBD1 (6 bases). V lost 2 bases, J lost 3 bases, and 10 bases lay in between. CDR3 size: 14 residues. Germline V gene data show CDR1 as PRHDT and CDR2 as FYEKMQ (reference sequence).

This clone was observed a few times. The J gene is TRBJ2-2, the V gene TRBV5-1; 8 bases are shared with TRBD2. CDR1 SGHRS and CDR2 YFSETQ come from the germline V gene. The CDR3 length is 16 residues. V shed 4 bases, J shed 1 base, and the junction held 6 bases outside the gene matches. The CDR3 here is CASSTFAGGNTGELFF. In DNA form, the CDR3 reads TGCGCCAGCAGCACCTTCGCGGGGGGGAACACCGGGGAGCTGTTTTTT.

The rearrangement links TRBV2 to TRBJ1-5, with 8 bases that match TRBD1. The junction had 0 bases not matched to a gene; V was cut back by 8 bases and J by 3 bases. The CDR3 contains 12 residues. Germline lookup yields CDR1 SNHLY and CDR2 FYNNEI. The CDR3 loop reads CASQGANQPQHF. CDR3 nucleotides: TGTGCCAGCCAGGGGGCCAATCAGCCCCAGCATTTT. Using reference TRBV2 and TRBJ1-5 for the parts outside the CDR3, the full variable domain is EPEVTQTPSHQVTQMGQEVILRCVPISNHLYFYWYRQILGQKVEFLVSFYNNEISEKSEIFDDQFSVERPDGSNFTLKIRSTKLEDSAMYFCASQGANQPQHFGDGTRLSIL.

V and J are TRBV19 and TRBJ2-1, with D perhaps matching TRBD1 (5 bases). Trimming removed 5 bases at V and 4 bases at J, with 9 bases between. The CDR3 contains 13 residues. The germline V gene encodes CDR1 LNHDA and CDR2 SQIVND (reference sequence). In DNA form, the CDR3 reads TGTGCCAGTAGTCCTCCAGGGTACAATGAGCAGTTCTTC. Its protein product is CASSPPGYNEQFF.

There are a few counts of this clone. V is TRBV10-3 and J is TRBJ2-2, with a weak D call TRBD1 (6 bases). This CDR3 is 15 amino acids long. Looked up from germline, CDR1 is ENHRY and CDR2 is SYGVKD. Trimming left V 8 bases short and J 2 bases short, with 15 bases between. The CDR3: CAIPATGLNTGELFF. The CDR3 DNA is TGTGCCATCCCCGCCACAGGGCTTAACACCGGGGAGCTGTTTTTT.

This chain connects TRBV7-8 to TRBJ2-7, with D unresolved. V lost 5 bases to trimming and J lost 4 bases, with 18 bases between them. This CDR3 is 15 amino acids long. Germline values: CDR1 SGHVS, CDR2 FQNEAQ. The CDR3 region is CASSALAGAIYEQYF. For the CDR3, the DNA is TGTGCCAGCAGCGCGCTGGCCGGAGCCATATACGAGCAGTACTTC.

The chain joins TRBV2 to TRBJ2-5, with a weak D call TRBD1 (6 bases). Germline V lookup: CDR1 SNHLY, CDR2 FYNNEI. Deletions cut 4 bases from V and 4 bases from J, with 13 bases between. The CDR3 contains 14 residues. CDR3 DNA sequence: TGTGCCAGCAGTGTTATGGGGGCCGTAGAGACCCAGTACTTC. It specifies CASSVMGAVETQYF.

CDR3 sequence reads: CASSSPGNQPQHF. For the CDR3, the DNA is TGTGCCAGCAGCTCCCCGGGGAATCAGCCCCAGCATTTT. The chain joins TRBV7-2 to TRBJ1-5; D remains unclear. V lost 4 bases and J lost 4, with 8 bases in between. Germline-derived CDR1 and CDR2 are SGHTA and FQGNSA. The CDR3 length is 13 residues.

This clone showed up many times. J is TRBJ1-2 and V is TRBV5-1; tentative D call: TRBD1 (5 bases). Looked up from germline, CDR1 is SGHRS and CDR2 is YFSETQ. The length of the CDR3 is 17 residues. Trimming pared 0 bases from V and 0 bases from J, leaving 15 bases between. For the CDR3, the DNA is TGCGCCAGCAGCTTGGTGGGCAGGGCCCTGGCTAACTATGGCTACACCTTC. Its translation is CASSLVGRALANYGYTF.

This clone was observed once. The CDR3 spells CASRQGSNEQFF. The CDR3 DNA reads as TGTGCCAGTAGGCAGGGATCGAATGAGCAGTTCTTC. V is TRBV19 and J is TRBJ2-1; a weak D match, TRBD1 (5 bases). V was clipped by 6 bases and J by 7 bases, with 10 bases between them. This CDR3 is built from 12 residues. Germline lookup yields CDR1 LNHDA and CDR2 SQIVND (reference sequence).

The V gene is TRBV9, the J gene TRBJ1-1; D is perhaps TRBD1 (5 bases). Germline V gene lookup returns CDR1 SGDLS and CDR2 YYNGEE. The CDR3 runs 13 residues. Trimming shortened V by 2 bases and J by 4 bases, and 9 bases separated the two germline ends. The CDR3 coding sequence is TGTGCCAGCAGCGTTGGCGGGGCCACTGAAGCTTTCTTT. This encodes CASSVGGATEAFF.